The clone carrying this T cell receptor (beta chain) was picked up a small number of times. The sample originates from a study of patients and donors after allogeneic stem cell transplantation. Each CDR3 protein is one row after TCRdb ran MiXCR on the RT-PCR reads. The repertoire consists of approximately 250,000 distinct CDR3 sequences, with less than 15% occurring once and the leading ten covering approximately 10%. The sample consisted of blood, either unsorted or a sorted T cell fraction (not recorded which). This receptor was taken from a human donor who was either an allogeneic HSCT recipient or a stem cell or donor lymphocyte infusion donor (not recorded which). It is not recorded whose cells these are; they may come from a transplant donor.

The CDR3 reads CASNSGGSNEKLFF. In DNA form, the CDR3 reads TGTGCCAGCAACTCTGGGGGTTCCAATGAAAAACTGTTTTTT. This chain uses TRBV9 with TRBJ1-4, with D perhaps matching TRBD1 (5 bases). The CDR3 covers 14 residues. V shed 6 bases and J shed 5 bases, with 14 bases lying between them. Germline V gene lookup returns CDR1 SGDLS and CDR2 YYNGEE. Using reference TRBV9 and TRBJ1-4 for the parts outside the CDR3, the full variable domain is DSGVTQTPKHLITATGQRVTLRCSPRSGDLSVYWYQQSLDQGLQFLIQYYNGEERAKGNILERFSAQQFPDLHSELNLSSLELGDSALYFCASNSGGSNEKLFFGSGTQLSVL.